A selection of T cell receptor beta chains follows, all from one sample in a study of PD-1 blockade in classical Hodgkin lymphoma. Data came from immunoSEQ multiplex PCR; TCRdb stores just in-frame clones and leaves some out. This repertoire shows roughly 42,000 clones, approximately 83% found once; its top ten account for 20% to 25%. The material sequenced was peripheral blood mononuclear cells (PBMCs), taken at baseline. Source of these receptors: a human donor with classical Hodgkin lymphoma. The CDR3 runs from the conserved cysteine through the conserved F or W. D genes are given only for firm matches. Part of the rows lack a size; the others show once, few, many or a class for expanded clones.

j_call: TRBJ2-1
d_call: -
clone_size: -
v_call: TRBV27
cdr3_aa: CASRDFGEQFF
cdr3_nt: TGTGCCAGCAGAGATTTCGGTGAGCAGTTCTTC

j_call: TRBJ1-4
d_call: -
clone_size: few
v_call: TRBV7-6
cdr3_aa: CASSGGVTGEKLFF
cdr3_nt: TGTGCCAGCAGCGGGGGGGTAACGGGGGAAAAACTGTTTTTT

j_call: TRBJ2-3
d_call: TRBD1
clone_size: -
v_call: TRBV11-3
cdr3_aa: CASSFAGTGNTQYF
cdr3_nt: TGTGCCAGCAGCTTTGCGGGGACAGGAAATACGCAGTATTTT

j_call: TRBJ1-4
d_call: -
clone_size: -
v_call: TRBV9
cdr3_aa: CASSVRGADEKLFF
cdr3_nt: TGTGCCAGCAGCGTACGGGGGGCGGATGAAAAACTGTTTTTT

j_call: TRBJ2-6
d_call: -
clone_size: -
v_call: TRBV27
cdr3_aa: CASSPRWFTGSGANVLTF
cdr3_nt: TGTGCCAGCAGTCCCAGATGGTTTACAGGCTCTGGGGCCAACGTCCTGACTTTC

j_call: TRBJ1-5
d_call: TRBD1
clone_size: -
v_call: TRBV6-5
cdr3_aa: CASSYQQGNDQPQHF
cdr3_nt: TGTGCCAGCAGTTACCAACAGGGGAATGATCAGCCCCAGCATTTT

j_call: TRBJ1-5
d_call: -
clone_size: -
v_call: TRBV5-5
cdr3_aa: CASSSNTGGWSNQPQHF
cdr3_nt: TGTGCCAGCAGCTCCAACACGGGAGGGTGGAGCAATCAGCCCCAGCATTTT

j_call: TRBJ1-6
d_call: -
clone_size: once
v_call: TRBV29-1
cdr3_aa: CSVASDYNSPLHF
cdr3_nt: TGCAGCGTTGCGTCGGATTATAATTCACCCCTCCACTTT

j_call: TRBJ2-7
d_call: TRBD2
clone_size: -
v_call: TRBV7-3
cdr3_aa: CASSPQAGAYEQYF
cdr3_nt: TGTGCCAGCAGCCCACAGGCGGGAGCCTACGAGCAGTACTTC

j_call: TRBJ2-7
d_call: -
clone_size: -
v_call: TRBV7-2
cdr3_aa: CASSLAVYEQYF
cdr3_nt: TGTGCCAGCAGCTTAGCGGTCTACGAGCAGTACTTC

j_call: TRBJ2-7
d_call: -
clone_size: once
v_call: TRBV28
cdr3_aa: CASRRDPYEQYF
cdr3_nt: TGTGCCAGCAGACGGGACCCCTACGAGCAGTACTTC

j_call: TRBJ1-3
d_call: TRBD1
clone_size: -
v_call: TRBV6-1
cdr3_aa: CASSGLTGAGNTIYF
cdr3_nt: TGTGCCAGCAGTGGGCTGACAGGGGCAGGAAACACCATATATTTT

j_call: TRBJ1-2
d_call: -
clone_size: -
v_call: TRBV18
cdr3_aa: CASSPLGLSLPRDGYTF
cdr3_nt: TGTGCCAGCTCACCGTTGGGACTCTCACTTCCGAGGGATGGCTACACCTTC

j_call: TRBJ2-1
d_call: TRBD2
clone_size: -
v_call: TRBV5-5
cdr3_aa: CASSLGLAASNEQFF
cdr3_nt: TGTGCCAGCAGCCTAGGACTAGCGGCCTCCAATGAGCAGTTCTTC

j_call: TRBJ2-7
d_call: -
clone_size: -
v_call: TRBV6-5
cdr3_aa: CASSYWGSGASEQYF
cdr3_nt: TGTGCCAGCAGTTACTGGGGCTCCGGGGCCTCCGAGCAGTACTTC

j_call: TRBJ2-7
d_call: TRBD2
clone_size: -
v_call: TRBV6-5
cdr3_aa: CASSPRTSGSHEQYF
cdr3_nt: TGTGCCAGCAGTCCCCGGACTAGCGGGTCCCACGAGCAGTACTTC

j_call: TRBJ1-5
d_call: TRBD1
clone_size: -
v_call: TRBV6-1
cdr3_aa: CASSIDRVGNQPQHF
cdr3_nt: TGTGCCAGCAGTATCGACAGGGTAGGCAATCAGCCCCAGCATTTT

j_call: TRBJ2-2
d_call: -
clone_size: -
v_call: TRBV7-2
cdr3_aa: CASSLAGFGELFF
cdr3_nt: TGTGCCAGCAGCTTAGCGGGATTCGGGGAGCTGTTTTTT

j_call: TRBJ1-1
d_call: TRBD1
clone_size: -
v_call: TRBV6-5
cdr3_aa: CASSYYRGLDTEAFF
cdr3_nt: TGTGCCAGCAGTTACTACAGGGGGTTGGACACTGAAGCTTTCTTT

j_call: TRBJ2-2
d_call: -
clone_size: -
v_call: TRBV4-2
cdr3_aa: CASSPRDSTGELFF
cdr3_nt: TGTGCCAGCAGCCCTAGGGACTCGACCGGGGAGCTGTTTTTT

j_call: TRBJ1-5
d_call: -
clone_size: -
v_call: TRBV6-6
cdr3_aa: CASSQKPQHF
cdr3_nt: TGTGCCAGCAGCCAAAAGCCCCAGCATTTT

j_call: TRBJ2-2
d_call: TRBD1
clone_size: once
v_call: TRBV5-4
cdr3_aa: CALGGDRVRNGELFF
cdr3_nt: TGTGCCCTCGGTGGGGACAGGGTAAGGAACGGGGAGCTGTTTTTT

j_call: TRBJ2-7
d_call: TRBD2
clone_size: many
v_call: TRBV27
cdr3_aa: CASSLHIAGGYEQYF
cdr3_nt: TGTGCCAGCAGTTTACATATAGCGGGGGGCTACGAGCAGTACTTC

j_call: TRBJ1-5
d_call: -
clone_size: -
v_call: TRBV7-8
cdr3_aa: CASSLLQTSNQPQHF
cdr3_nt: TGTGCCAGCAGCTTGTTACAGACGAGCAATCAGCCCCAGCATTTT

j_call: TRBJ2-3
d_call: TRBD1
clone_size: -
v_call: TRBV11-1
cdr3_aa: CASSLGTGVADTQYF
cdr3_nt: TGTGCCAGCAGCTTAGGAACAGGGGTGGCAGATACGCAGTATTTT

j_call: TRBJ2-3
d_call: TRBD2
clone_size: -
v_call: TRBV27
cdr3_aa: CASSLYGAGAPGEDTQYF
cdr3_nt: TGTGCCAGCAGTTTATACGGAGCGGGAGCCCCCGGGGAAGATACGCAGTATTTT

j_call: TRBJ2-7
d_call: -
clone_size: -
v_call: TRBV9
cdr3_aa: CASSVGSETAYEQYF
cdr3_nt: TGTGCCAGCAGCGTAGGTTCTGAGACCGCCTACGAGCAGTACTTC

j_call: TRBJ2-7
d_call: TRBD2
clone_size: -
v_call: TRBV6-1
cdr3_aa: CASIPGTSGRQYF
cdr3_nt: TGTGCCAGCATTCCAGGGACTAGCGGGAGGCAGTACTTC

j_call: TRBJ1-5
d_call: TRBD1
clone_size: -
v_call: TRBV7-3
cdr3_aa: CASSWGQGEQPQHF
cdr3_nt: TGTGCCAGCAGCTGGGGACAGGGCGAACAGCCCCAGCATTTT

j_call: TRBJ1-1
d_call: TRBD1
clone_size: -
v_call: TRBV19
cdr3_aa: CASSIIGDRVETEAFF
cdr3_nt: TGTGCCAGTAGTATAATAGGGGACAGGGTGGAGACTGAAGCTTTCTTT

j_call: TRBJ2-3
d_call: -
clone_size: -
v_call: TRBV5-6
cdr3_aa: CASSLTRGRTDTQYF
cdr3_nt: TGTGCCAGCAGCTTGACCAGGGGAAGGACAGATACGCAGTATTTT

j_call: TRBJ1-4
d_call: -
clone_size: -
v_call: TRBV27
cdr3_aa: CASRRGGTRNEKLFF
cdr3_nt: TGTGCCAGCAGACGGGGGGGCACCCGTAATGAAAAACTGTTTTTT

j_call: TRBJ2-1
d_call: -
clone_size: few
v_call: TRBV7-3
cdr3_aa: CASSPGRGSNEQFF
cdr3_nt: TGTGCCAGCAGCCCTGGGAGGGGGAGCAATGAGCAGTTCTTC

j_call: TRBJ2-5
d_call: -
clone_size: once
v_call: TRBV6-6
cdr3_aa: CASSPLGETQYF
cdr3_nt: TGTGCCAGCAGTCCCCTTGGGGAGACCCAGTACTTC

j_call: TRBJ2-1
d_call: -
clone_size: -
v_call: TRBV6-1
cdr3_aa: CASSIRDWGSEQFF
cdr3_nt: TGTGCCAGCAGTATCCGGGACTGGGGAAGTGAGCAGTTCTTC

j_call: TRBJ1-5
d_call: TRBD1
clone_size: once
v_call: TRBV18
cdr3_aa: CASSPPNGQGNQPQHF
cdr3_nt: TGTGCCAGCTCACCACCAAACGGACAGGGAAACCAGCCCCAGCATTTT

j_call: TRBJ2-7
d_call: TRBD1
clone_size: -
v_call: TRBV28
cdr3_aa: CASSPRTGRGYEQYF
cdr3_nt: TGTGCCAGCAGTCCGAGGACAGGAAGGGGCTACGAGCAGTACTTC

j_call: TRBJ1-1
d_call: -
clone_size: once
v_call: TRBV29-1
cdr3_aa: CSVPTGNTEAFF
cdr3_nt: TGCAGCGTCCCCACAGGGAACACTGAAGCTTTCTTT

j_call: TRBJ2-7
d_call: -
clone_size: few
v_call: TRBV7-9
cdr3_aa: CASSLGSGSYEQYF
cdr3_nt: TGTGCCAGCAGCTTGGGTTCAGGATCCTACGAGCAGTACTTC

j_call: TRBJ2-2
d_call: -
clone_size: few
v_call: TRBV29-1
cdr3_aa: CSVVTVNTGELFF
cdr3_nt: TGCAGCGTGGTAACAGTGAACACCGGGGAGCTGTTTTTT

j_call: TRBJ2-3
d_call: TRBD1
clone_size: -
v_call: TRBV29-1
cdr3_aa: CSAESQGIVGDTQYF
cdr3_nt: TGCAGCGCCGAATCACAGGGGATCGTGGGAGATACGCAGTATTTT

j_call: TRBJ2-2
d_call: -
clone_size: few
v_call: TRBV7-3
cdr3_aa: CASSSQSGNTGELFF
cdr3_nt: TGTGCCAGCAGCTCCCAATCGGGAAACACCGGGGAGCTGTTTTTT

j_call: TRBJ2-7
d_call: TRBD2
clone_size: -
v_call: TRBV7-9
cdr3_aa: CASSLPAGGRYEQYF
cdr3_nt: TGTGCCAGCAGCTTACCAGCGGGAGGTCGCTACGAGCAGTACTTC

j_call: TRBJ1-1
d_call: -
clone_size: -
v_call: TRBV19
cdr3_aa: CASSRGRNTEAFF
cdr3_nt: TGTGCCAGTAGCCGGGGGCGGAACACTGAAGCTTTCTTT

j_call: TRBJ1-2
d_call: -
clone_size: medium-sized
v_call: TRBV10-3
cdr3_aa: CAIPRDVSGGANYGYTF
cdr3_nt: TGTGCCATCCCTAGGGACGTCTCGGGGGGTGCTAACTATGGCTACACCTTC

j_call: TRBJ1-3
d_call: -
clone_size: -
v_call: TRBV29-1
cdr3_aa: CSAAGQGRNTIYF
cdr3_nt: TGCAGCGCCGCGGGCCAGGGTCGGAACACCATATATTTT